This T cell receptor beta chain stems from a study of blood T cell repertoires in COVID-19. Whole-study context: COVID-19 samples from acute and convalescent phases originated in the United States, Italy and Spain. From T cells, B-cell-depleted T cells, or PBMCs came the material, which was cDNA or gDNA.

Authors' data handling: Amplification from reference gene primers served as the basis for estimated nucleated cell counts. Using immunoSEQ multiplex PCR, the repertoire was profiled, and TCRdb retains in-frame clones only, with some absent. Clone size and the V and J calls come from that table; the DNA yielded D and trimming. This table has about 160,000 clones, approximately 92% appearing once. Germline V gene sequence: CDR1 KGHSH, CDR2 LQKENI. CDR3 size: 14 residues. Trimming removed 4 bases from V and 4 bases from J, with 12 bases in between. The sample consisted of peripheral blood. The gene calls are TRBV18 and TRBJ2-3, with D perhaps matching TRBD1 (6 bases). The sequence was obtained from a woman aged 45-59 years with acute or convalescent COVID-19. CDR3 sequence reads: CASSQGQFPDTQYF. DNA for the CDR3: TGTGCCAGCTCACAAGGACAGTTCCCAGATACGCAGTATTTT.